Sequencing of this T cell receptor (beta chain) was carried out in a study of T cell responses to AZD1222 COVID-19 vaccine. Libraries were prepared by immunoSEQ multiplex PCR; TCRdb keeps only in-frame clonotypes and omits some of them. The sample yields some 100,000 clones, approximately 90% seen once. The specimen comprised peripheral blood, sampled on day 0 of AZD1222 vaccination. This TCR derives from an adult in good health.

In DNA form, the CDR3 reads TGTGCCAGTAGTATCCAGCAGGGGGTGGCCTACGAGCAGTACTTC. Amino acid sequence: CASSIQQGVAYEQYF. The chain joins TRBV19 to TRBJ2-7; TRBD1 matches at 7 bases. The J segment lost 2 bases and the V segment lost 3 bases, leaving 7 bases of the junction unmatched. The CDR3 runs 15 residues. Germline CDR1 is LNHDA and CDR2 is SQIVND (reference sequence). The full variable domain, in which reference TRBV19 and TRBJ2-7 provide the parts outside the CDR3, is DGGITQSPKYLFRKEGQNVTLSCEQNLNHDAMYWYRQDPGQGLRLIYYSQIVNDFQKGDIAEGYSVSREKKESFPLTVTSAQKNPTAFYLCASSIQQGVAYEQYFGPGTRLTVT.